This T cell receptor beta chain was retrieved from a study of T and B cells in COVID-19 patients. About the study: Critical illness requiring mechanical ventilation or extracorporeal membrane oxygenation affected about 60% of the roughly 20 active-infection patients. Study results and limitations: Exclusive to the recovered cohort were 2,300 or so TCR clusters, some 32 of them with low generation probability. Patients with COVID-19 reportedly showed strongly skewed T cell receptor beta variable and joining gene usage.

As for this clonotype: Its matching antigen is unknown.

TRB was amplified from about 260-540 ng of blood genomic DNA. TRB rearrangements were amplified by multiplex PCR with BIOMED2 TRB-A/B primers. TCRdb used MiXCR to reprocess the multiplex PCR reads, holding one entry per CDR3 protein. In the table there are 1,200 to 1,500 distinct CDR3 sequences, under 30% of which are singletons. This TCR derives from a human donor with active COVID-19. Sequenced sample: blood.

The CDR3 sequence: CASSQDSASGITDTQYF. For the CDR3, the DNA is TGTGCCAGCAGCCAAGATTCGGCTAGCGGAATCACAGATACGCAGTATTTT. The chain couples TRBV4-2 to TRBJ2-3, with TRBD2 matching 7 bases. After removal of 0 bases from V and 2 bases from J, the junction contained 8 bases not matched to a gene. The CDR3 runs to 17 residues. Germline values: CDR1 LGHNA, CDR2 YNFKEQ.